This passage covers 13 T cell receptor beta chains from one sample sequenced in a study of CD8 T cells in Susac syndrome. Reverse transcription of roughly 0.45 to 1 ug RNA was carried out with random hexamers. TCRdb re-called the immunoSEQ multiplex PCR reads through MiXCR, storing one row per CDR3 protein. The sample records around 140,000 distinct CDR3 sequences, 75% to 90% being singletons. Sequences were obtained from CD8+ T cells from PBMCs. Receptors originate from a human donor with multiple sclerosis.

The CDR3 region is CASSLGSSDYGYTF. The CDR3 nucleotides read TGTGCCAGCAGCTTAGGCTCCTCCGACTATGGCTACACCTTC. V gene TRBV13 combines with J gene TRBJ1-2, with no clear D. The V gene's germline CDR1 is PRHDT and CDR2 FYEKMQ (reference sequence). The CDR3 spans 14 residues. V lost 0 bases to trimming and J lost 3 bases, with 8 bases between them.

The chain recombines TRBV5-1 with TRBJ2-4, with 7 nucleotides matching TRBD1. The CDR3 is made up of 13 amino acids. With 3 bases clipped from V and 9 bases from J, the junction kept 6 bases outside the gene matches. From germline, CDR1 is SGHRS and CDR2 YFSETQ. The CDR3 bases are TGCGCCAGCAGCTCGAGGGGGCCCGGCATTCAGTACTTC. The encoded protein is CASSSRGPGIQYF.

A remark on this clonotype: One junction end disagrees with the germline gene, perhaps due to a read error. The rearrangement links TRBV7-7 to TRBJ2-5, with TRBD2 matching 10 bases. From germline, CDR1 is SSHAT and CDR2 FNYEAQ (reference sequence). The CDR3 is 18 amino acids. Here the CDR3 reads CASSESGRALFLEGTQYF. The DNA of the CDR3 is TGTGCTAGCAGCGAGAGCGGGAGGGCCCTCTTCCTCGAAGGGACCCAGTACTTC.

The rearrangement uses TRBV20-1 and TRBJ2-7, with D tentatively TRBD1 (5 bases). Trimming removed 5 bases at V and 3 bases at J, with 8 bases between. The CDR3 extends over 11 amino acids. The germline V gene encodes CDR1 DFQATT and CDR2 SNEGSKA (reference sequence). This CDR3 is CSAFQGYEQYF. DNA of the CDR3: TGCAGTGCTTTCCAGGGCTACGAGCAGTACTTC.

CDR3 bases: TGTGCCAGCAGCTTGGCTAACAACAGGGGAGAACCTGGCGGTCGGGCCCAGTACTTC. Encoded protein: CASSLANNRGEPGGRAQYF. This rearrangement joins TRBV5-5 to TRBJ2-5; 7 bases line up with TRBD1. The CDR3 is 19 residues long. Germline V gene data show CDR1 as SGHKS and CDR2 as YYEKEE (reference sequence). Trimming at V came to 0 bases and at J to 9 bases, leaving 23 bases not matched to a gene.

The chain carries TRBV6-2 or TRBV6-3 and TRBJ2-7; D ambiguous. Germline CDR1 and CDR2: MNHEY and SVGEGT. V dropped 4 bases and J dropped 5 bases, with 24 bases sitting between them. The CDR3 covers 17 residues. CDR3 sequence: CASSFSKAPLELHEQYV. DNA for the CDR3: TGTGCCAGCAGTTTCTCCAAAGCCCCACTGGAATTACACGAGCAGTACGTC.

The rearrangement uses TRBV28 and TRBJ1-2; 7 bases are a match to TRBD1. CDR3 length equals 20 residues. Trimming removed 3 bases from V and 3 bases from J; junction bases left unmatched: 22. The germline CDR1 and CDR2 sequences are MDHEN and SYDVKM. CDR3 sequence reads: CASSFIRVGIREGAHYGYTF. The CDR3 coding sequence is TGTGCCAGCAGTTTTATCCGAGTGGGGATACGGGAGGGGGCGCACTATGGCTACACCTTC.

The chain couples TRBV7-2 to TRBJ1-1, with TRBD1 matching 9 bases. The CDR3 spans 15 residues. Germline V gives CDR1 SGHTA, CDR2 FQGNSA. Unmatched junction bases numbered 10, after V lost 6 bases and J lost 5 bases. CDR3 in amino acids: CASRQQGAAGTEAFF. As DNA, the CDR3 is TGTGCCAGCAGACAACAGGGGGCAGCCGGAACTGAAGCTTTCTTT.

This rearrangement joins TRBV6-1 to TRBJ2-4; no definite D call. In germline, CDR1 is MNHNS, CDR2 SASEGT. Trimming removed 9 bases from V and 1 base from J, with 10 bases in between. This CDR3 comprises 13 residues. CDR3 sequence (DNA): TGTGCCAGTATTGCCGCTGCCAAAAACATTCAGTACTTC. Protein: CASIAAAKNIQYF.

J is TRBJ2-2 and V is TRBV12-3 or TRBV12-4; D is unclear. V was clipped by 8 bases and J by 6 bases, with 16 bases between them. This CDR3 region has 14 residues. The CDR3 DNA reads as TGTGCCAGCGAGTATAGCCGGAGACCCGGGGAGCTGTTTTTT. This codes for CASEYSRRPGELFF.

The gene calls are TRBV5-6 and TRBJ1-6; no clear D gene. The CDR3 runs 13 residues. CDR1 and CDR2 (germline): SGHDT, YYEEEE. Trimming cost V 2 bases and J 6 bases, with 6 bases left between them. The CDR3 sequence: CASSFNANSPLHF. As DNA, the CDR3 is TGTGCCAGCAGCTTCAACGCTAATTCACCCCTCCACTTT.

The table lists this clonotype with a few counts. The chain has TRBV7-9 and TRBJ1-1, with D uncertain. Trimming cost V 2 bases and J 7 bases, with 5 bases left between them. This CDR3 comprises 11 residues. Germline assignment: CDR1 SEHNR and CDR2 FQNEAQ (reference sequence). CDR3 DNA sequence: TGTGCCAGCAGCTTATCGCTTGAAGCTTTCTTT. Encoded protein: CASSLSLEAFF.

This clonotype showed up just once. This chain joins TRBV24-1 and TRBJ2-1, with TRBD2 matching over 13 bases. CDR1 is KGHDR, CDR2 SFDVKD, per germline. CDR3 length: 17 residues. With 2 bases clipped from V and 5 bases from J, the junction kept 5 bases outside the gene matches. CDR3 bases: TGTGCCACCAGTGATTCTAGGGGACTAGCGGGGAACAATGAGCAGTTCTTC. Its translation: CATSDSRGLAGNNEQFF.